The sequence of this T cell receptor (beta chain) was determined in a study of cytomegalovirus exposure and HLA in healthy donors (TCRdb year 2017). For the wider study: According to a later analysis, the 120 validation repertoires were produced on the same platform as the approximately 600 repertoires of the first cohort. High-throughput TCR immunosequencing, statistical association of individual TCRs with disease status, and machine learning were combined to predict cytomegalovirus infection status. Along with the roughly 670-subject first cohort, a separate validation cohort of some 130 different subjects was used. The study was designed to test whether signatures of past pathogen exposure could be identified by cataloging public T cell receptors.

Concerning this clone: The antigen it binds to is not known. No base-level quality is on record; no much larger clone is a single base apart.

The germline V gene provides CDR1 MNHNS and CDR2 SASEGT. The CDR3 runs 13 amino acids, cysteine and phenylalanine included. This entry keeps only the CDR3 DNA: 39 bases, framed from base 1. V and J lose 4 bases and 2 bases, and a span of 8 bases separates them. Overall results and qualifications from the work: All 120 or so repertoires were used to score co-occurrence in the validation cohort in a later analysis, because that analysis had no HLA typing for the cohort. The classifier was reported to diagnose cytomegalovirus status with high specificity and sensitivity in both the original and validation cohorts. Subsequent analysis determined that TCRs grouped into clusters in the first cohort also showed a tendency toward co-occurrence across the approximately 120 validation repertoires, and 85% to 95% of cluster scores exceeded 0. The authors suggested that the approach could potentially be extended to other disease states and immunological phenotypes. A total of roughly 160 TCR beta chains were listed by the study as associated with cytomegalovirus. A few of the identified cytomegalovirus-associated TCR beta chains were confirmed in vitro to be specific for cytomegalovirus antigens. Across donors, most TCR sequences were observed very rarely, whereas some public TCRs were present in many individuals.

The library was produced with the immunoSEQ multiplex PCR assay. Per the authors' processing: A statistical classification framework was built to diagnose cytomegalovirus status from the catalog of TCR beta chain sequences. TCRdb obtained this table from immuneACCESS and retained in-frame rearrangements with V and J assigned. These tables miss some clones; where compared with another copy, unresolved V genes account for less than half of the shortfall, and the remainder is unexplained. V, J and clone size are taken as reported in that table, and D and trimming were inferred from the DNA itself. Across this sample there are roughly 120,000 clones, with around 85% seen only once. The ten largest clonotypes hold around 4.5% of the sample. The donors belonged to the validation cohort of about 120 subjects, which was separate from the approximately 700-subject first cohort.

The chain is encoded by TRBV6-1 joined to TRBJ1-1, with a tentative D gene TRBD1 over 5 matching bases. The receptor was isolated from a man younger than 30 in good health and CMV-seropositive. Source material: PBMCs. The DNA is TGTGCCAGCAGTGTGACAGATAACACTGAAGCTTTCTTT. This gives the protein CASSVTDNTEAFF.